This TCR beta chain emerged from a study of blood T cell repertoires in COVID-19 (dated by TCRdb to 2018 to 2021). Regarding the complete study: The collaborator samples originated in the United States, Italy and Spain and spanned the acute and convalescent phases of COVID-19. The prospective study material was composed of cDNA or gDNA derived from T cells, B-cell-depleted T cells, or PBMCs. Subjects who had been exposed to COVID-19, were actively infected with it, or had recovered from it provided the deeply sampled blood TCRbeta repertoires that made up the dataset. A freely available public database, intended as a resource for researchers studying the immune response to SARS-CoV-2, is where the repertoires were released. The samples were drawn from the first 160 participants of the ongoing ImmuneRACE study and from about 1,200 subjects provided by 6 global collaborators. Nearly every sample came with metadata listing a de-identified subject ID, COVID-19 status, age in years and sex. Where available, HLA class I and class II types were taken from metadata supplied by the sample provider and were not determined by assay-based typing. General findings and caveats noted by the study authors: The amount of clinical and demographic metadata varied by source and participant and was provided uncurated.

TCRbeta CDR3 regions were amplified from genomic DNA by means of the immunoSEQ Assay, a bias-controlled multiplex PCR. Per the source publication's procedure: Nucleated cell counts per sample were estimated from amplification of reference gene primers within the assay. To quantify the absolute abundance of each unique TCRbeta CDR3 rearrangement, sequence reads were collapsed and filtered. For each sample, productive Simpson clonality was calculated by taking the square root of Simpson's diversity index across productive rearrangements. TCRdb took this table from immuneACCESS and kept in-frame rearrangements with V and J called. Such tables lack part of the clones; where checked against another copy, unresolved V genes explain under half of the gap, and the rest is unexplained. V, J and clone size are taken as reported in that table, and D and trimming were inferred from the DNA itself. A total of roughly 180,000 clones appear in this sample, roughly 85% of them only once. About 10% of the sample is held by the ten biggest clonotypes.

Each collaborating institution followed its own protocols to collect whole blood in K2EDTA tubes. For TCRbeta analysis, collaborator samples were shipped as frozen whole blood, as isolated PBMCs, or as DNA extracted from either sample type. As for this clone: Its antigen remains undetermined. The sample holds no much larger clone one base away, and base qualities are not on file.

The sample consisted of peripheral blood. The TCR originated in a woman older than 75 with active or convalescent COVID-19.

The DNA sequence reads TGTGCCAGCAGCTTACCCGGGGTCTCCTCTGGAAACACCATATATTTT. The encoded protein is CASSLPGVSSGNTIYF. Recombination connected TRBV5-6 to TRBJ1-3; the D gene cannot be named for sure. The V end loses 2 bases and the J end loses 0 bases, and a stretch of 12 bases separates them. The germline V gene supplies CDR1 SGHDT and CDR2 YYEEEE. The CDR3 goes from the cysteine to the phenylalanine over 16 residues. The retained sequence is limited to the CDR3, 48 bases, with the frame set at the first base.